One and the same sample provided the 10 T cell receptor beta chains below, sequenced in a study of T cell responses to AZD1222 COVID-19 vaccine. Only in-frame clones appear in the TCRdb table, and some are missing; sequencing was by immunoSEQ multiplex PCR. The sample has some 79,000 clones, 80% to 90% seen once. This specimen was peripheral blood, taken 28 days after the second AZD1222 dose. Receptor source: an adult who received the AZD1222 COVID-19 vaccine.

The gene calls are TRBV29-1 and TRBJ1-2; weak D call: TRBD1 (6 bases). The V end lost 3 bases, the J end lost 5 bases, and 25 bases lay between the germline ends. CDR3 length: 17 residues. From germline, CDR1 is SQVTM and CDR2 ANQGSEA. CDR3 residues: CSVEVGATGAGVYGYTF. The CDR3, as DNA: TGCAGCGTTGAGGTAGGGGCGACAGGCGCAGGAGTATATGGCTACACCTTC.

The rearrangement uses TRBV11-2 and TRBJ2-7; 8 positions match TRBD1. With V trimmed by 5 bases and J by 7 bases, 10 bases remained unmatched. The CDR3 consists of 14 residues. Germline values: CDR1 SGHAT, CDR2 FQNNGV. Here the CDR3 reads CASSTYRGFGEQYF. In DNA, the CDR3 is TGTGCCAGCAGCACATACAGGGGGTTTGGTGAGCAGTACTTC.

For the CDR3, the DNA is TGTGCCAGCAGCTTTCGGGGAGATAGCAATCAGCCCCAGCATTTT. It translates to CASSFRGDSNQPQHF. The rearrangement links TRBV9 to TRBJ1-5; D not certain. CDR3 length equals 15 residues. CDR1 and CDR2 (germline): SGDLS, YYNGEE. The ends were cut back, 4 bases at V and 0 bases at J, with 11 bases in the middle.

The chain has TRBV28 and TRBJ2-7, with D maybe TRBD2 (7 bases). CDR1 and CDR2 (germline): MDHEN, SYDVKM. This CDR3 is 13 amino acids long. Between the trimmed V and J ends, which lost 5 bases and 7 bases, there was a span of 15 bases. CDR3 nucleotides: TGTGCCAGCAGTCGTGGGGGGGCCCGGGAGCAGTACTTC. Its protein product is CASSRGGAREQYF.

The chain employs TRBV30 and TRBJ2-7; D is perhaps TRBD1 (6 bases). Germline V gene sequence: CDR1 GTSNPN, CDR2 SVGIG (reference sequence). The CDR3 is 13 residues long. V was trimmed by 3 bases and J by 2 bases, leaving 11 bases between them. The chain's CDR3 is CAWRPTGPYEQYF. CDR3 in DNA: TGTGCCTGGAGACCAACAGGGCCCTACGAGCAGTACTTC.

The rearrangement links TRBV5-1 to TRBJ1-2; TRBD1 aligns across 10 bases. CDR3 length equals 15 residues. Germline CDR1 and CDR2: SGHRS and YFSETQ. J lost 5 bases, V lost 3 bases, and 7 bases had no gene match. The CDR3 loop reads CASSWAMGQGYGYTF. The CDR3 nucleotides read TGCGCCAGCAGCTGGGCGATGGGACAGGGGTATGGCTACACCTTC.

The chain has TRBV7-9 and TRBJ1-1, with D hard to call. Trimming removed 1 base at V and 3 bases at J, with 6 bases between. In germline, CDR1 is SEHNR, CDR2 FQNEAQ (reference sequence). The length of the CDR3 is 13 residues. This CDR3 is CASSLEGDTEAFF. The CDR3 DNA sequence: TGTGCCAGCAGCTTAGAAGGAGACACTGAAGCTTTCTTT.

The V and J genes are TRBV3-1 (or the pseudogene TRBV3-2) and TRBJ2-1; 11 positions match TRBD2. Looked up from germline, CDR1 is LGHDT and CDR2 is YNNKEL (reference sequence). The CDR3 runs 17 residues. The J segment lost 8 bases and the V segment lost 3 bases, leaving 12 bases of the junction unmatched. This chain's CDR3 is CASSHWDSGGAKDEQFF. DNA of the CDR3: TGTGCCAGCAGCCATTGGGATAGCGGGGGGGCCAAGGATGAGCAGTTCTTC.

The chain carries TRBV7-2 and TRBJ2-7, with D tentatively TRBD1 or TRBD2 (6 bases each). Germline loops: CDR1 SGHTA, CDR2 FQGNSA. The ends were cut back, 2 bases at V and 1 base at J, with 18 bases in the middle. CDR3 length: 17 amino acids. DNA of the CDR3: TGTGCCAGCAGCTTAAATTTACGGGGGCAGGGATCCTACGAGCAGTACTTC. Protein: CASSLNLRGQGSYEQYF.

The rearrangement links TRBV10-1 to TRBJ2-3; D remains ambiguous. V shed 0 bases and J shed 0 bases, with 7 bases lying between them. The CDR3 runs to 15 residues. Per germline, CDR1 WNHNN and CDR2 SYGVQD (reference sequence). The CDR3 nucleotides read TGCGCCAGCAGTGAGTCGTTAGGTAGCACAGATACGCAGTATTTT. Encoded protein: CASSESLGSTDTQYF.